These 6 T cell receptor beta chains originate from one sample sequenced in a study of tumor and adjacent non-tumor tissue in lung cancer. Three rounds of nested PCR, following a modified ARM-PCR protocol, produced the TCRbeta library. TCRdb used MiXCR to reprocess the multiplex PCR reads, holding one entry per CDR3 protein. This repertoire shows 100,000 to 150,000 distinct CDR3 sequences, 60% to 70% found once; its top ten account for about 13%. No cell sorting was done before RNA was extracted from the tissue. The sequencing sample was made of lung tumor tissue. Every receptor here comes from a man aged 25-40 years with non-small cell lung cancer.

Only one count was recorded for this clonotype. This may come from a read error, since a much larger clone is one base off. The chain couples TRBV10-3 to TRBJ1-2, with a tentative D call TRBD1 (5 bases). The CDR3 loop spans 14 amino acids. Per the germline V gene, CDR1 is ENHRY and CDR2 is SYGVKD. The CDR3 here is CAFRAAGINYGYTF. Here the CDR3 DNA reads TGTGCCTTCAGAGCGGCAGGGATTAACTATGGCTACACCTTC.

A single count supports this clonotype. This may stem from a read error, because a much larger clone lies one nucleotide away. The gene calls are TRBV20-1 and TRBJ2-1; 11 bases are shared with TRBD2. Germline V gene data show CDR1 as DFQATT and CDR2 as SNEGSKA (reference sequence). This CDR3 spans 13 amino acids. The CDR3 coding sequence is TGCAGTGCACTAGCGGGAGCGAAGGGTGAGCCGTTCTTC. This translates into CSALAGAKGEPFF.

Of note for this clonotype: This clone may be a read error of a much larger clone one base away. V usage is TRBV6-1 and J usage is TRBJ2-1; 11 nucleotides align to TRBD1. Germline loops: CDR1 MNHNS, CDR2 SASEGT. The CDR3 length is 15 residues. CDR3 residues: CASGEAGTGGNEQFF. The CDR3 DNA sequence: TGTGCCAGCGGTGAAGCCGGGACAGGGGGCAATGAGCAGTTCTTC.

Worth noting for this clonotype: This sequence may be a read error, since a much larger clone differs from it by one base. The V and J genes are TRBV6-5 and TRBJ2-1, with D possibly being TRBD1 (6 bases). CDR1 MNHEY and CDR2 SVGAGI come from the germline V gene. The CDR3 is 15 amino acids. With 4 bases removed from V and 7 bases from J, the gap between germline ends came to 17 bases. This CDR3 is CASSSRTGHWNEQFF. The CDR3, as DNA: TGTGCCAGCAGTTCACGAACGGGACATTGGAATGAGCAGTTCTTC.

J is TRBJ2-7 and V is TRBV20-1; perhaps TRBD1 as D (6 bases). The closer fit of TRBJ2-1 to the DNA end suggests the J call may be wrong. Germline loops: CDR1 DFQATT, CDR2 SNEGSKA (reference sequence). The CDR3 sequence is 15 residues long. The CDR3 here is CSVSAPTGSTYEQFF. CDR3 sequence (DNA): TGCAGTGTTTCCGCACCGACAGGCAGCACTTACGAGCAGTTCTTC.

The sample holds many counts of this clonotype. The gene calls are TRBV12-5 and TRBJ2-3; TRBD2 matches at 9 bases. The CDR3 spans 16 residues. V gave up 7 bases and J gave up 0 bases; unmatched junction bases: 8. In germline, CDR1 is LGHNT, CDR2 FRNRAP. CDR3 in amino acids: CASVTSTSGSTDTQYF. In DNA, the CDR3 is TGTGCTAGTGTTACCTCCACTAGCGGGAGCACAGATACGCAGTATTTT.